One sample yielded the 20 T cell receptor beta chains listed below, sequenced in a study of tumor-infiltrating lymphocytes in primary liver carcinoma. The tissue used was unsorted bulk material of about 19-31 mg. RNA and DNA were co-extracted from it with the AllPrep DNA/RNA mini kit. Constant-region priming of around 500 ng total RNA yielded TCR beta cDNA. It was through three nested multiplex PCR rounds of slightly modified ARM-PCR that TCR beta libraries arose. TRBV1-TRBV30 forward and Cbeta reverse primers drove the first two roughly 10-cycle rounds. One entry per CDR3 protein results from TCRdb running MiXCR on the multiplex PCR reads. The sample carries tens of thousands of distinct CDR3 sequences, 75% to 80% recorded once. Sequenced material: liver tumor tissue from sampling region 3. Noted subset: tumor region T3, left-lateral pole. The receptors were sampled from a man between 40 and 49 years old with primary liver carcinoma and hepatitis B virus infection.

Comment on this clonotype: No conserved phenylalanine or tryptophan is present at the end of the CDR3, so a read error is the likely explanation. The genes are TRBV11-2 and TRBJ2-5, with 8 bases fitting TRBD2. The CDR3 consists of 16 residues. The V segment lost 10 bases and the J segment 3 bases; nucleotides outside the gene matches: 16. The germline V gene has CDR1 SGHAT and CDR2 FQNNGV. The CDR3 loop is CANTQIPGGGKETQYL. The DNA of the CDR3 is TGTGCCAACACCCAAATTCCTGGCGGGGGGAAAGAGACCCAGTACCTC.

The genes are TRBV10-3 and TRBJ2-7; TRBD2 agrees at 16 bases. From germline, CDR1 is ENHRY and CDR2 SYGVKD. There are 19 residues in the CDR3. In nucleotides, the CDR3 is TGTATCATCACCAAGCGATCGGGACTAGCGGGAGGGTTCTCCTACGAGCAGTACTTC. This sequence encodes CIITKRSGLAGGFSYEQYF.

This clonotype appeared a single time. The chain couples TRBV10-3 to TRBJ2-2; D gene uncertain. Germline CDR1 and CDR2: ENHRY and SYGVKD. The CDR3 runs 14 residues. V lost 6 bases, J lost 6 bases, and 14 bases lay in between. In DNA, the CDR3 is TGTGCCATCAGAGAGGTACAGCTAGCCGGGGAGCTGTTTTTT. Encoded protein: CAIREVQLAGELFF.

Concerning this clonotype: One end of the junction varies from germline; a read error may be responsible. CDR3: CAISSPLDQPQNF. DNA for the CDR3: TGTGCCATCAGTTCTCCCTTAGATCAGCCCCAGAATTTT. This rearrangement joins TRBV6-2 or TRBV6-3 to TRBJ1-5; D is unclear. Germline loops: CDR1 MNHEY, CDR2 SVGEGT. This CDR3 region has 13 residues.

As regards this clonotype: A read error may account for a junction end that differs from germline. CDR3 coding DNA: TGTGCCTGCAGCCCAACTGGGGCTTCAACGGTGGCCATAAACATTCAGTACTTC. The encoded protein is CACSPTGASTVAINIQYF. This chain joins TRBV11-2 and TRBJ2-4; D possibly corresponds to TRBD1 (5 bases). The CDR3 is 18 residues long. The germline CDR1 and CDR2 sequences are SGHAT and FQNNGV.

This sequence joins TRBV21-1 and TRBJ2-3; the table's D call, TRBD1, was not checked against the DNA. TRBV21-1 is assigned pseudogene status. This CDR3 is built from 17 residues. CDR3 bases: TGTGCCAGCAGCGAAGTTCAGGACAGGGGGCGGCTGGATACGCAGTATTTT. This codes for CASSEVQDRGRLDTQYF.

For this clonotype: Germline and junction disagree at one end, which may indicate a read error. V and J are TRBV28 and TRBJ1-5; D call uncertain. CDR1 and CDR2 (germline): MDHEN, SYDVKM. The CDR3 extends over 13 amino acids. CDR3 residues: CASCWVAGQPRHF. The CDR3 nucleotides read TGTGCTTCCTGTTGGGTGGCCGGTCAGCCCCGGCATTTT.

In its sample, this clonotype ranks as medium-sized. The V call is TRBV11-2, the J call TRBJ2-7; 11 nucleotides align to TRBD1. CDR3 length: 15 amino acids. Unmatched junction bases numbered 8, after V lost 5 bases and J lost 5 bases. Germline lookup yields CDR1 SGHAT and CDR2 FQNNGV. The DNA of the CDR3 is TGTGCCAGCAGCGGGGGACAGGGGGTTGTGCACGAGCAGTACTTC. It encodes CASSGGQGVVHEQYF.

Many counts were recorded for this clonotype. This chain links TRBV6-1 with TRBJ2-3, with 10 positions matching TRBD2. V lost 4 bases, J lost 6 bases, and 7 bases stayed unmatched. CDR3 length: 15 amino acids. CDR1 MNHNS and CDR2 SASEGT come from the germline V gene. CDR3 nucleotide sequence: TGTGCCAGCAGTGTTAAGCGGGAGGGCCTTGATACGCAGTATTTT. As protein: CASSVKREGLDTQYF.

Remarks on this clonotype: Germline and junction disagree at one end, which may indicate a read error. V gene TRBV6-5 combines with J gene TRBJ2-7; 8 bases match TRBD2. Germline CDR1 MNHEY, CDR2 SVGAGI. The length of the CDR3 is 13 residues. The CDR3 region is CTSRYGGAGEQYF. The DNA for the CDR3 is TGTACCAGCAGGTACGGGGGGGCAGGTGAGCAGTACTTC.

For this clonotype: The CDR3 ends on some other residue instead of the conserved phenylalanine or tryptophan, so this is likely a read error. V and J are TRBV6-6 and TRBJ2-5; D may be TRBD1 (6 bases). Trimming left V 2 bases short and J 5 bases short, with 9 bases between. The CDR3 has 13 residues. Germline V gene sequence: CDR1 MNHNY, CDR2 SVGAGI (reference sequence). The CDR3 DNA sequence: TGTGCCAGCAGTTACCGGCAGGGGGAGACCCAGTACTCC. It translates to CASSYRQGETQYS.

A word on this clonotype: The junction and the germline gene differ at one end; a read error may be behind it. V and J are TRBV11-2 and TRBJ2-1; D call uncertain. The CDR3 has 14 amino acids. Germline-derived CDR1 and CDR2 are SGHAT and FQNNGV. The DNA for the CDR3 is TGTGCCAGCATCTTATACCGGCTAGTTAGTGAGCAGCTTTTC. It codes for CASILYRLVSEQLF.

On this clonotype: One junction end disagrees with the germline gene, perhaps due to a read error. The V gene is TRBV12-3 or TRBV12-4, the J gene TRBJ2-7; no definite D call. There are 15 residues in the CDR3. The CDR3: CANSRGTGSTYEQYF. CDR3 sequence (DNA): TGTGCCAACAGTCGAGGCACGGGCTCAACCTACGAGCAGTACTTC.

Comment on this clonotype: This clone may be a read error of a much larger clone one base away. The CDR3 DNA sequence: TGTGTCAGCAGCTTAGATCGTGATGAGCAGTTCTTC. This translates into CVSSLDRDEQFF. The chain recombines TRBV11-2 with TRBJ2-1; D gene unclear. CDR1 is SGHAT and CDR2 is FQNNGV in the germline V gene. The CDR3 extends over 12 amino acids.

This clonotype was seen repeatedly, ten times or more. The chain combines TRBV15 with TRBJ2-7; a weak D match, TRBD2 (5 bases). Germline lookup yields CDR1 LNHNV and CDR2 YYDKDF (reference sequence). The V and J ends lost 0 bases and 6 bases respectively, with 18 bases between them. The CDR3 sequence is 16 residues long. The CDR3 loop reads CATSREPEVGDGEQYF. The CDR3 DNA reads as TGTGCCACCAGCAGAGAACCGGAGGTTGGGGATGGCGAGCAGTACTTC.

Comment on this clonotype: The CDR3 does not end in the conserved phenylalanine or tryptophan, so this is likely a read error. The DNA is omitted, as the CDR3 cannot be located on it reliably, and the CDR3 follows TCRdb's listing. The V gene is TRBV4-2, the J gene TRBJ1-5; the table assigns TRBD1, which was not confirmed against the DNA. The CDR3 is 16 residues long, ends included. Germline values: CDR1 LGHNA, CDR2 YNFKEQ. The CDR3 spells CASSQEPGISNQPRHS.

As to this clonotype: As the CDR3 is not closed by the conserved phenylalanine or tryptophan, this likely results from a read error. The DNA is left out, because the CDR3 cannot be placed on it with certainty; the CDR3 is given as TCRdb lists it. This chain uses TRBV11-3 with TRBJ2-2; the D call TRBD1 from the table was never checked on the DNA. The CDR3 has 15 residues if both end residues are counted. Germline CDR1 SGHNT, CDR2 YENEEA. CDR3 amino acids: CTRWRLKPVTGEPFL.

Points on this clonotype: Since the CDR3 does not end with the conserved phenylalanine or tryptophan, this likely comes from a read error. J is TRBJ2-3 and V is TRBV4-2; TRBD1 or TRBD2 may be the D gene (5 bases each). Germline CDR1 and CDR2: LGHNA and YNFKEQ. There are 15 residues in the CDR3. The DNA of the CDR3 is TGTGTCAGCAGCCAAGAGAAGGGAGTGACAGAAACGCAGTATTAT. Its translation: CVSSQEKGVTETQYY.

The CDR3 region has the DNA TGTGCCAGCAGCTCAGCGAGACTTCCTTCCGGGGAGCTGTTTTTT. Encoded protein: CASSSARLPSGELFF. The chain is built from TRBV11-1 and TRBJ2-2; unclear D gene. CDR3 length: 15 amino acids. The germline V and J ends were trimmed by 4 bases and 6 bases, with 15 bases remaining between them. Germline CDR1 SGHAT, CDR2 FQDESV (reference sequence). Supplemented by reference TRBV11-1 and TRBJ2-2, the full variable domain reads EAEVAQSPRYKITEKSQAVAFWCDPISGHATLYWYRQILGQGPELLVQFQDESVVDDSQLPKDRFSAERLKGVDSTLKIQPAELGDSAMYLCASSSARLPSGELFFGEGSRLTVL.

This clonotype came up many times. This chain connects TRBV30 to TRBJ1-1, with D uncertain. V shed 3 bases and J shed 1 base, with 6 bases lying between them. CDR3 length: 12 residues. CDR1 and CDR2 (germline): GTSNPN, SVGIG (reference sequence). This CDR3 reads CAWRLENTEAFF. Here the CDR3 DNA reads TGTGCCTGGAGATTGGAGAACACTGAAGCTTTCTTT.